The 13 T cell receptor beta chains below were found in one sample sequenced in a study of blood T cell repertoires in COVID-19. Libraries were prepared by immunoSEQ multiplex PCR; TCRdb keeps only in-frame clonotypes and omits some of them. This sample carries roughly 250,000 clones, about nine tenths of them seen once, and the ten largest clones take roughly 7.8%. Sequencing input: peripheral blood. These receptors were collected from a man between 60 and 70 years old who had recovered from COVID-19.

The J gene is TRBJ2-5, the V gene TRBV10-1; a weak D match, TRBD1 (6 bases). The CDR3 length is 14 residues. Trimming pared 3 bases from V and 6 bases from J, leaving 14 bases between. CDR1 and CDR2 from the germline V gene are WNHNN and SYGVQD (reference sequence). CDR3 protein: CASSDPSDSQTQYF. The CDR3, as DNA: TGCGCCAGCAGTGACCCCTCGGACAGTCAGACCCAGTACTTC.

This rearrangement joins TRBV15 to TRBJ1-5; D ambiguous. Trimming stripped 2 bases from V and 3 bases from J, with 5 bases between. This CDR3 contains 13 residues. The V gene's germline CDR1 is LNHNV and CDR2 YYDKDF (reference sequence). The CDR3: CATSRSVNQPQHF. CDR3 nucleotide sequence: TGTGCCACCAGCAGATCCGTCAATCAGCCCCAGCATTTT.

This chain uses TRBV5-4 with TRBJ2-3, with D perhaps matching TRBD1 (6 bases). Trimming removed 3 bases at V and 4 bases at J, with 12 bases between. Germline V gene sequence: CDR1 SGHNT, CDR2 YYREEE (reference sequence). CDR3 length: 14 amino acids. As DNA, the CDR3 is TGTGCCAGCAGCTCCCTACAGGGTTCAGATACGCAGTATTTT. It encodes CASSSLQGSDTQYF.

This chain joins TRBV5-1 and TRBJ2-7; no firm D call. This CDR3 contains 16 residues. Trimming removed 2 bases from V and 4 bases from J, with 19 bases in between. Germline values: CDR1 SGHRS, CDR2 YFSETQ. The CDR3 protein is CASSFGFISSNYEQYF. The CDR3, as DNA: TGCGCCAGCAGCTTCGGTTTCATCTCCTCAAATTACGAGCAGTACTTC.

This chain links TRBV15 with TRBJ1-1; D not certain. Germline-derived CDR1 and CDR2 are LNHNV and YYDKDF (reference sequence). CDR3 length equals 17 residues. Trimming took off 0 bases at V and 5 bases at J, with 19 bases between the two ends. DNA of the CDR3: TGTGCCACCAGCAGAGATCTGAATGGAGGGCTTGGAACTGAAGCTTTCTTT. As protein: CATSRDLNGGLGTEAFF.

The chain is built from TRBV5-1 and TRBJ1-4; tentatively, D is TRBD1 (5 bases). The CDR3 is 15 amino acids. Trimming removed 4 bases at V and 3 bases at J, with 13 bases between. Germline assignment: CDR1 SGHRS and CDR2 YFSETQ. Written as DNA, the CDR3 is TGCGCCAGCAGCCCCCAACAGGTCTCTAATGAAAAACTGTTTTTT. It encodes CASSPQQVSNEKLFF.

CDR3 amino acids: CASSLVTGTGGNEQYF. The CDR3 DNA sequence: TGTGCCAGCAGCTTGGTCACCGGGACAGGGGGTAACGAGCAGTACTTC. J is TRBJ2-7 and V is TRBV5-5; 11 bases are a match to TRBD1. Germline V gene data show CDR1 as SGHKS and CDR2 as YYEKEE (reference sequence). The CDR3 is 16 residues long. V shed 0 bases and J 5 bases; nucleotides not matched to a gene: 7.

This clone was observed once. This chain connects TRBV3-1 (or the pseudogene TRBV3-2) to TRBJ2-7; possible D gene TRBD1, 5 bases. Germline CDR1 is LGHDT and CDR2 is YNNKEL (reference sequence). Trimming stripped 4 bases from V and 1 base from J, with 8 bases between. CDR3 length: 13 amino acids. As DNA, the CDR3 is TGTGCCAGCAGCCGGACATATTCCTACGAGCAGTACTTC. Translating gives CASSRTYSYEQYF.

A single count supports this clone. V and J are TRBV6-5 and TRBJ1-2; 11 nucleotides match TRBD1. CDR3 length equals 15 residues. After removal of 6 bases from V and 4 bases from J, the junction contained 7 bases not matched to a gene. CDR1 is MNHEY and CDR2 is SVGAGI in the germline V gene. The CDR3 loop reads CASRPGDRGFYGYTF. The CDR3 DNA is TGTGCCAGCAGGCCGGGGGACAGGGGGTTCTATGGCTACACCTTC.

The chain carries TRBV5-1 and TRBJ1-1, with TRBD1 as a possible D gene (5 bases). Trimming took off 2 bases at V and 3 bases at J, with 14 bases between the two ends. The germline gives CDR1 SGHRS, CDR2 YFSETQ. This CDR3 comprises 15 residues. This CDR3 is CASSFGHRSHTEAFF. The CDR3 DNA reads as TGCGCCAGCAGCTTTGGGCACAGGTCCCACACTGAAGCTTTCTTT.

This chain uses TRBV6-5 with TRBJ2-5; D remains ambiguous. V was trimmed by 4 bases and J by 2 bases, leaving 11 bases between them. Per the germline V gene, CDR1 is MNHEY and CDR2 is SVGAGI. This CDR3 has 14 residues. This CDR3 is CASSSGSTQETQYF. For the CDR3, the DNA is TGTGCCAGCAGTTCCGGGTCCACTCAAGAGACCCAGTACTTC.

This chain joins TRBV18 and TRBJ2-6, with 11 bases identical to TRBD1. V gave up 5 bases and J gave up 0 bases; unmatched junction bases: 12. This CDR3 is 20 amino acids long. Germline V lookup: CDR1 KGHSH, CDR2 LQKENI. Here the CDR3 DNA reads TGTGCCAGCTCAACATTTCCGGGACAGGGGGGGAGCTCTGGGGCCAACGTCCTGACTTTC. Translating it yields CASSTFPGQGGSSGANVLTF. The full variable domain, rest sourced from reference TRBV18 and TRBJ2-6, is NAGVMQNPRHLVRRRGQEARLRCSPMKGHSHVYWYRQLPEEGLKFMVYLQKENIIDESGMPKERFSAEFPKEGPSILRIQQVVRGDSAAYFCASSTFPGQGGSSGANVLTFGAGSRLTVL.

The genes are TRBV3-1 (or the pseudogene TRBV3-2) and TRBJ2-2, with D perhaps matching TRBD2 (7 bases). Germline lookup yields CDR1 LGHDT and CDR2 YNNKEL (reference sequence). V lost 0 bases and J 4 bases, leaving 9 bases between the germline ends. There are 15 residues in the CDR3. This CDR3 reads CASSQEGGGTGELFF. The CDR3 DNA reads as TGTGCCAGCAGCCAAGAAGGGGGGGGCACCGGGGAGCTGTTTTTT.